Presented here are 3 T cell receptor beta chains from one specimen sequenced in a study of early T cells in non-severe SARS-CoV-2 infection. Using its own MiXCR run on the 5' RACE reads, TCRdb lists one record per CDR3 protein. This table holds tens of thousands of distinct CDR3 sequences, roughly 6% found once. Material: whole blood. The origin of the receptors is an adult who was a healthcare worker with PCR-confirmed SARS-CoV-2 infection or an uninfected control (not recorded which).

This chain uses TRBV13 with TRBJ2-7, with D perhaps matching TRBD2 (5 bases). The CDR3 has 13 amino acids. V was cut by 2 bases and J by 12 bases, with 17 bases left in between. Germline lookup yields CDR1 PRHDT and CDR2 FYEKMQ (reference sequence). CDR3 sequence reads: CASSLRGLPGRYF. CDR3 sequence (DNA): TGTGCCAGCAGCTTAAGAGGGTTGCCAGGTCGGTACTTC.

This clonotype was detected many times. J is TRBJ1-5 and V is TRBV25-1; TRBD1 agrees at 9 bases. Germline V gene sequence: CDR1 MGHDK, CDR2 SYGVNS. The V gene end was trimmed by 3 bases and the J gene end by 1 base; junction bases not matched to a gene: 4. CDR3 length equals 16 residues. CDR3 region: CASSDRTGESNQPQHF. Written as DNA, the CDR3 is TGTGCCAGCAGTGACCGGACAGGGGAAAGCAATCAGCCCCAGCATTTT.

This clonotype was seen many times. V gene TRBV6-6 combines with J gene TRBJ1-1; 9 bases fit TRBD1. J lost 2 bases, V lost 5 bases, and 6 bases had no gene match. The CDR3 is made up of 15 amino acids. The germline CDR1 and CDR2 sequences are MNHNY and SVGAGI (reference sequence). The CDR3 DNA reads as TGTGCCAGCAGTACCGGGACAGGGACAAACACTGAAGCTTTCTTT. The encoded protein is CASSTGTGTNTEAFF.